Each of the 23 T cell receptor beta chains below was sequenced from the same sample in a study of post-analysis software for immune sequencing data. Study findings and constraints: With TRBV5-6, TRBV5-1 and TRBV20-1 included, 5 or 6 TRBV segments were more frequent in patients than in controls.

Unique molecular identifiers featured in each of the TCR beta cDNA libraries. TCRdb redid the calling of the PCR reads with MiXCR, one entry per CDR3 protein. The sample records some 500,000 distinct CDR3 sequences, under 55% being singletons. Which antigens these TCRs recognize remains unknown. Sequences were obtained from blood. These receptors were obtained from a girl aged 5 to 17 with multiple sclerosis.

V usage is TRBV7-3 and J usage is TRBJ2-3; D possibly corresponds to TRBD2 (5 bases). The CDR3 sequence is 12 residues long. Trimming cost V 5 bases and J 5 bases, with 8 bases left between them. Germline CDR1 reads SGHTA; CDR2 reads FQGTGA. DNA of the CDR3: TGTGCCAGCAGCGCGGCGGGAGATACGCAGTATTTT. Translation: CASSAAGDTQYF.

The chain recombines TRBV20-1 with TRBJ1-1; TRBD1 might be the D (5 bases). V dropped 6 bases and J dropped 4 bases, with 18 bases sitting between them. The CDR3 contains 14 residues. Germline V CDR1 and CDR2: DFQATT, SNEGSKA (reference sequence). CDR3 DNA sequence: TGCAGTGCACAAAAACCGGGACGGGGCACTGAAGCTTTCTTT. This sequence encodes CSAQKPGRGTEAFF.

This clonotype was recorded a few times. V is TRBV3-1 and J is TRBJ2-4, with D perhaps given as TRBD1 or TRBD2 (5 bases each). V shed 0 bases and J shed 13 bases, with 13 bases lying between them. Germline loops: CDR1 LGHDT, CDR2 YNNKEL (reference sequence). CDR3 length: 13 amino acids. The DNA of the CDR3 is TGTGCCAGCAGCCAAGAGGGTCCAGGGACGCAGTACTTC. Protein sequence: CASSQEGPGTQYF.

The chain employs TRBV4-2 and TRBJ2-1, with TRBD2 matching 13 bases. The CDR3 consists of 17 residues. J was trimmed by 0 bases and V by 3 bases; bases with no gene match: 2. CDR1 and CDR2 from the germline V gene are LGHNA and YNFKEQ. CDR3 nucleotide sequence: TGTGCCAGCAGCCAGTGGACTAGCGGGAGCTCCTACAATGAGCAGTTCTTC. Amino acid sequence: CASSQWTSGSSYNEQFF.

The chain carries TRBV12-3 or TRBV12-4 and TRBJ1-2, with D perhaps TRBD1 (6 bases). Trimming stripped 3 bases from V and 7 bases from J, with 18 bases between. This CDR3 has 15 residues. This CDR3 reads CASSLMGAGRGGYTF. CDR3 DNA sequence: TGTGCCAGCAGTTTGATGGGGGCAGGTCGGGGTGGCTACACCTTC.

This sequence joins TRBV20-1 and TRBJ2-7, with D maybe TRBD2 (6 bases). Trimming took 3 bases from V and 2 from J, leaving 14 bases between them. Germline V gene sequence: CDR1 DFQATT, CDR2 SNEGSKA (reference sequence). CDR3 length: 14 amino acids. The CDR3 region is CSASKRGAAYEQYF. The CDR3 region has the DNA TGCAGTGCTAGTAAACGCGGGGCGGCCTACGAGCAGTACTTC.

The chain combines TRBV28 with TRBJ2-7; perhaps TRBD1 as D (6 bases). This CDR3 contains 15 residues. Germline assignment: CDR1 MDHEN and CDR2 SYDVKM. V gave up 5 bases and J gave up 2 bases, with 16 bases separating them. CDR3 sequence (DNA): TGTGCCAGCAGTCTCCGGACAGCGCCAACCTACGAGCAGTACTTC. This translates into CASSLRTAPTYEQYF.

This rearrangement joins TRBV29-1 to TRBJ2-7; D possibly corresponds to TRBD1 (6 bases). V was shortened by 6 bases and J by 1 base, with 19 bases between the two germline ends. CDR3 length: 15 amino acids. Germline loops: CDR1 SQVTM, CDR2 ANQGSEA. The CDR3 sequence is CSVYGIRDKSYEQYF. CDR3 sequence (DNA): TGCAGCGTCTACGGAATCCGGGACAAGTCCTACGAGCAGTACTTC.

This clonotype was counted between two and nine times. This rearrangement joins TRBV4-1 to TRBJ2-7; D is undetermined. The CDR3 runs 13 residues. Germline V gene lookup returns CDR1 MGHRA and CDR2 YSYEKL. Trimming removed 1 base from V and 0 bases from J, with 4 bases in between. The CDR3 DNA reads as TGCGCCAGCAGCCAAGGGAGCTCCTACGAGCAGTACTTC. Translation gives CASSQGSSYEQYF.

Here the CDR3 DNA reads TGCAGTGCTCCAGACAGGGGGTGGAACATTCAGTACTTC. Protein product: CSAPDRGWNIQYF. V gene TRBV20-1 combines with J gene TRBJ2-4, with TRBD1 matching 9 bases. Per the germline V gene, CDR1 is DFQATT and CDR2 is SNEGSKA (reference sequence). The V segment lost 5 bases and the J segment 7 bases; nucleotides outside the gene matches: 6. The length of the CDR3 is 13 residues.

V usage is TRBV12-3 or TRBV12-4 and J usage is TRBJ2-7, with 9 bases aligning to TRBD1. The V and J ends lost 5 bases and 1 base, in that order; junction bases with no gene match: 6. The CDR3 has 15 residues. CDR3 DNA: TGTGCCAGCAGTGGATCAGGACAGGGGTCCTACGAGCAGTACTTC. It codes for CASSGSGQGSYEQYF.

CDR3 in DNA: TGTGCCAGCAGTCCCAGGGACACAGCCTACGAGCAGTACTTC. As protein: CASSPRDTAYEQYF. This chain uses TRBV28 with TRBJ2-7; possibly TRBD1 for D (6 bases). From germline, CDR1 is MDHEN and CDR2 SYDVKM. The CDR3 totals 14 residues. Trimming took 5 bases from V and 2 from J, leaving 13 bases between them.

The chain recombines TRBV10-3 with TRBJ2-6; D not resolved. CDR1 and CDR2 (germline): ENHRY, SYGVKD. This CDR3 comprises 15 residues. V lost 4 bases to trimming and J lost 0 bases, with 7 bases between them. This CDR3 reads CAISAPDSGANVLTF. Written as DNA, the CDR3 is TGTGCCATCAGTGCGCCGGACTCTGGGGCCAACGTCCTGACTTTC.

CDR3 in DNA: TGTGCCAGCAGCCAAGATGTACAGCCCAGCTATGGCTACACCTTC. Translating gives CASSQDVQPSYGYTF. This chain uses TRBV14 with TRBJ1-2; D is undetermined. The CDR3 consists of 15 residues. The ends were cut back, 0 bases at V and 4 bases at J, with 12 bases in the middle. Germline CDR1 SGHDN, CDR2 FVKESK.

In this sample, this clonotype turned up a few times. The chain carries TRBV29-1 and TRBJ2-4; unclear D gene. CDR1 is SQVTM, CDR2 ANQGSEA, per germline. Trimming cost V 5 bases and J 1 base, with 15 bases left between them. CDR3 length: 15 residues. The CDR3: CSVSSRLSAKNIQYF. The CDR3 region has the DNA TGCAGCGTTTCGAGCCGGCTCTCGGCCAAAAACATTCAGTACTTC.

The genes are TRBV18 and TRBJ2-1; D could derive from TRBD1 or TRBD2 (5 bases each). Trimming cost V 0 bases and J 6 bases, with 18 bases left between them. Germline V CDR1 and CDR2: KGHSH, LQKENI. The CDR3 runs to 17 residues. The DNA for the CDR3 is TGTGCCAGCTCACCACCGAGGGGTGGAGTAATAATCAATGAGCAGTTCTTC. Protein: CASSPPRGGVIINEQFF.

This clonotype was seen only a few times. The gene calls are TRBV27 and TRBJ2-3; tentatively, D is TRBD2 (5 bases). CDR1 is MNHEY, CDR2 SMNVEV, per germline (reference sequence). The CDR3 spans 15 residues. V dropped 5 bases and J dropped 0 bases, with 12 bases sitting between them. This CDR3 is CASSTLRASTDTQYF. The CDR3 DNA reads TGTGCCAGCAGTACCCTGCGGGCGAGCACAGATACGCAGTATTTT.

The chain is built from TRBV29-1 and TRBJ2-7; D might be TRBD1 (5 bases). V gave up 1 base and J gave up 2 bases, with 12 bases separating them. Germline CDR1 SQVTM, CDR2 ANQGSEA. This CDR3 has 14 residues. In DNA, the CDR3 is TGCAGCGTTGAAGCGGGTCAGGGTACCTACGAGCAGTACTTC. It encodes CSVEAGQGTYEQYF.

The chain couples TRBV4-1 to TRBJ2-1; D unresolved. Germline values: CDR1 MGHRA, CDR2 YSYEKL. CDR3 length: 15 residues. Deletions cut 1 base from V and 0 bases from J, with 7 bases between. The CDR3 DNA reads TGCGCCAGCAGCCAAGGGGGTGGCTCCTACAATGAGCAGTTCTTC. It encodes CASSQGGGSYNEQFF.

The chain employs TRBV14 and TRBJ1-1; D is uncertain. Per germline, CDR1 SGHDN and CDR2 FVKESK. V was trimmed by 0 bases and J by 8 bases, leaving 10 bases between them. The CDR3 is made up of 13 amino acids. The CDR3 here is CASSQDRSAEAFF. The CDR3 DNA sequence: TGTGCCAGCAGCCAAGACAGGAGTGCAGAAGCTTTCTTT. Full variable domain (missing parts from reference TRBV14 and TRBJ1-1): EAGVTQFPSHSVIEKGQTVTLRCDPISGHDNLYWYRRVMGKEIKFLLHFVKESKQDESGMPNNRFLAERTGGTYSTLKVQPAELEDSGVYFCASSQDRSAEAFFGQGTRLTVV.

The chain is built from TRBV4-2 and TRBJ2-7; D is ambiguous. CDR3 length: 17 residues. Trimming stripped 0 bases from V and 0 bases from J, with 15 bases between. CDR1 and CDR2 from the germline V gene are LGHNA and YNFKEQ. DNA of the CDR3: TGTGCCAGCAGCCAAGACCCTTCGGCGGAAAGCTCCTACGAGCAGTACTTC. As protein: CASSQDPSAESSYEQYF.

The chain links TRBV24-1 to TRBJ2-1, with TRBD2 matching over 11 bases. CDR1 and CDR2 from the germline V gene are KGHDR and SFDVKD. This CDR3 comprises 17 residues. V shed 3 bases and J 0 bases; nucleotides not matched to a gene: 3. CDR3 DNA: TGTGCCACCAGTGATCCTAGCGGGAGGAGCTCCTACAATGAGCAGTTCTTC. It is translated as CATSDPSGRSSYNEQFF.

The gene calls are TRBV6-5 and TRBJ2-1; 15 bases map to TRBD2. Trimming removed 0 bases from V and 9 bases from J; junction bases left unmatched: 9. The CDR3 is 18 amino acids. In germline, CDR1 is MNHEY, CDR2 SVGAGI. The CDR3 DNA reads TGTGCCAGCAGTTACTCGGGGACTAGCGGGAGGCCGGGGGGTGAGCAGTTCTTC. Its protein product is CASSYSGTSGRPGGEQFF.